This T cell receptor beta chain is drawn from a study of control samples from healthy donors and cancer patients. Here immunoSEQ multiplex PCR was the method, and the copy in TCRdb shows in-frame clones only, minus some. The table includes more than 95,000 clones, around 94% detected once. Per the germline V gene, CDR1 is SGHNT and CDR2 is YENEEA. The CDR3 consists of 17 residues. Trimming pared 0 bases from V and 0 bases from J, leaving 14 bases between. This clone was detected a few times. Sequenced material: PBMCs. J is TRBJ1-2 and V is TRBV11-3; no clear D. The TCR comes from a man older than 75 with head and neck cancer. The CDR3: CASSLDYRQLANYGYTF. In DNA form, the CDR3 reads TGTGCCAGCAGCTTAGATTATAGGCAGTTAGCTAACTATGGCTACACCTTC.